Following are 26 T cell receptor beta chains from one sample sequenced in a study of CD8 T cells in Susac syndrome. When the RNA was reverse transcribed, random hexamers were used with an input of roughly 0.45 to 1 ug. One entry per CDR3 protein, called by TCRdb with MiXCR from the immunoSEQ multiplex PCR reads. This sample yields approximately 170,000 distinct CDR3 sequences, of which around 93% are seen a single time; just over 0.13% belongs to the top ten. The sequencing input was CD4+ T cells from PBMCs. The receptors were sampled from a human donor in good health.

This clonotype showed up just once. This sequence joins TRBV7-9 and TRBJ2-1; 8 nucleotides agree with TRBD1. CDR3 length: 14 amino acids. V shed 5 bases and J 9 bases; nucleotides not matched to a gene: 9. Germline lookup yields CDR1 SEHNR and CDR2 FQNEAQ (reference sequence). For the CDR3, the DNA is TGTGCCAGCAGCCCGCCTACAGGGGGGCCTGAGCAGTTCTTC. Its translation: CASSPPTGGPEQFF.

The chain joins TRBV29-1 to TRBJ1-1; D call uncertain. The CDR3 is 11 residues long. V gave up 2 bases and J gave up 10 bases, with 11 bases separating them. Germline assignment: CDR1 SQVTM and CDR2 ANQGSEA. The CDR3 nucleotides read TGCAGCGTTGAACGTGAGGTATTAGCTTTCTTT. It translates to CSVEREVLAFF.

To note about this clonotype: The limits of the CDR3 on the DNA are not certain, so only TCRdb's listed CDR3 is given. This chain uses TRBV29-1 with TRBJ1-2. Germline values: CDR1 SQVTM, CDR2 ANQGSEA. The CDR3 sequence runs 8 residues, both termini included. The CDR3: CSVAGGTF.

The chain couples TRBV18 to TRBJ2-7, with 10 bases lining up with TRBD2. V was clipped by 2 bases and J by 7 bases; unmatched bases: 8. CDR3 size: 15 residues. The germline V gene encodes CDR1 KGHSH and CDR2 LQKENI. The CDR3 is CASSPGAGGQAEQYF. CDR3 coding DNA: TGTGCCAGCTCACCAGGAGCGGGGGGGCAAGCGGAGCAGTACTTC.

This chain links TRBV5-4 with TRBJ2-3, with TRBD1 identical over 8 bases. This CDR3 contains 15 residues. The V gene end was trimmed by 4 bases and the J gene end by 4 bases; junction bases not matched to a gene: 8. From germline, CDR1 is SGHNT and CDR2 YYREEE (reference sequence). This CDR3 reads CASSGTGDIADTQYF. DNA of the CDR3: TGTGCCAGCAGCGGGACAGGAGATATCGCAGATACGCAGTATTTT.

The chain has TRBV18 and TRBJ2-2, with D tentatively TRBD1 (5 bases). V was trimmed by 0 bases and J by 7 bases, leaving 9 bases between them. This CDR3 spans 14 amino acids. The germline V gene has CDR1 KGHSH and CDR2 LQKENI. CDR3 nucleotides: TGTGCCAGCTCACCACCGGACATGATCGGGGAGCTGTTTTTT. This codes for CASSPPDMIGELFF.

The V call is TRBV13, the J call TRBJ2-6; no firm D call. V dropped 3 bases and J dropped 4 bases, with 7 bases sitting between them. Germline CDR1 and CDR2: PRHDT and FYEKMQ (reference sequence). The CDR3 extends over 14 amino acids. The DNA of the CDR3 is TGTGCCAGCAGCTTCTCTTCGGGGGCCAACGTCCTGACTTTC. As protein: CASSFSSGANVLTF.

DNA of the CDR3: TGTGCCAGCAGCTTACAAATGAACACTGAAGCTTTCTTT. Translating it yields CASSLQMNTEAFF. The gene calls are TRBV7-3 and TRBJ1-1, with unresolved D. Trimming took 2 bases from V and 0 from J, leaving 4 bases between them. Per germline, CDR1 SGHTA and CDR2 FQGTGA. CDR3 length equals 13 residues.

This clonotype occurred once. The chain carries TRBV7-8 and TRBJ2-3, with 7 bases matching TRBD2. The J segment lost 2 bases and the V segment lost 5 bases, leaving 4 bases of the junction unmatched. From germline, CDR1 is SGHVS and CDR2 FQNEAQ. The CDR3 totals 14 residues. The CDR3 is CASSRRDYTDTQYF. DNA for the CDR3: TGTGCCAGCAGCCGCCGGGACTACACAGATACGCAGTATTTT.

About this clonotype itself: The junction departs from germline at one end; a sequencing error may be responsible. The chain combines TRBV11-2 with TRBJ2-3; 9 bases are a match to TRBD1. CDR1 is SGHAT, CDR2 FQNNGV, per germline. The CDR3 spans 15 residues. The CDR3 DNA is TGTGCCGGCAGCCCGACAGGGGGGGGCACAGATACGCAGTATTTT. Its translation: CAGSPTGGGTDTQYF. Full variable domain (remainder filled in from reference TRBV11-2 and TRBJ2-3): EAGVAQSPRYKIIEKRQSVAFWCNPISGHATLYWYQQILGQGPKLLIQFQNNGVVDDSQLPKDRFSAERLKGVDSTLKIQPAKLEDSAVYLCAGSPTGGGTDTQYFGPGTRLTVL.

The chain couples TRBV2 to TRBJ1-5; D is uncertain. This CDR3 contains 14 residues. Germline loops: CDR1 SNHLY, CDR2 FYNNEI. V lost 6 bases to trimming and J lost 7 bases, with 16 bases between them. The CDR3 spells CASRLSKEQQPQHF. CDR3 bases: TGTGCCAGCAGACTTTCAAAAGAGCAGCAGCCCCAGCATTTT.

The chain carries TRBV12-3 or TRBV12-4 and TRBJ2-1; TRBD2 agrees at 14 bases. The V and J ends lost 5 bases and 7 bases, in that order; junction bases with no gene match: 7. The CDR3 is made up of 16 amino acids. CDR3 sequence (DNA): TGTGCCAGCAGTGGACAGACTAGCGGGGGGGGGAATGAGCAGTTCTTC. Protein: CASSGQTSGGGNEQFF.

The gene calls are TRBV29-1 and TRBJ2-3; no firm D call. Trimming pared 6 bases from V and 4 bases from J, leaving 8 bases between. The germline V gene encodes CDR1 SQVTM and CDR2 ANQGSEA. CDR3 size: 11 residues. In DNA form, the CDR3 reads TGCAGCGTATCGAAGGCAGATACGCAGTATTTT. Its translation is CSVSKADTQYF.

This sequence joins TRBV5-1 and TRBJ1-1; 9 bases align to TRBD1. The CDR3 spans 13 residues. V shed 0 bases, J shed 11 bases, and the junction held 5 bases outside the gene matches. The germline V gene has CDR1 SGHRS and CDR2 YFSETQ. This chain's CDR3 is CASSLVGTGHAFF. The CDR3 bases are TGCGCCAGCAGCTTGGTCGGGACAGGGCACGCTTTCTTT.

This sequence joins TRBV12-3 or TRBV12-4 and TRBJ2-3; 10 bases line up with TRBD2. V lost 4 bases and J lost 6; bases outside the gene matches: 7. CDR3 length equals 15 residues. CDR3: CASSSQAGGLDTQYF. The DNA of the CDR3 is TGTGCCAGCAGTTCCCAAGCGGGGGGGTTGGATACGCAGTATTTT.

V and J are TRBV5-4 and TRBJ1-1; 10 nucleotides match TRBD1. Per the germline V gene, CDR1 is SGHNT and CDR2 is YYREEE (reference sequence). V lost 0 bases, J lost 6 bases, and 5 bases stayed unmatched. The CDR3 is made up of 15 amino acids. The CDR3 reads CASSLEGTGVAEAFF. CDR3 in DNA: TGTGCCAGCAGCTTGGAAGGGACAGGGGTGGCTGAAGCTTTCTTT. Variable domain in full (rest from reference TRBV5-4 and TRBJ1-1): ETGVTQSPTHLIKTRGQQVTLRCSSQSGHNTVSWYQQALGQGPQFIFQYYREEENGRGNFPPRFSGLQFPNYSSELNVNALELDDSALYLCASSLEGTGVAEAFFGQGTRLTVV.

The chain links TRBV2 to TRBJ2-7; TRBD1 matches at 7 bases. Unmatched junction bases numbered 1, after V lost 5 bases and J lost 6 bases. Germline CDR1 reads SNHLY; CDR2 reads FYNNEI. The CDR3 covers 11 residues. The CDR3: CASSTGAEQYF. The CDR3, as DNA: TGTGCCAGCAGTACAGGGGCCGAGCAGTACTTC.

This clonotype showed up just a few times. This chain connects TRBV7-8 to TRBJ2-5; possible D gene TRBD2, 5 bases. Per the germline V gene, CDR1 is SGHVS and CDR2 is FQNEAQ. V dropped 5 bases and J dropped 11 bases, with 15 bases sitting between them. CDR3 length equals 12 residues. CDR3 sequence: CASSPLLREQYF. DNA for the CDR3: TGTGCCAGCAGCCCCTTGTTGAGGGAACAGTACTTC.

The chain employs TRBV6-1 and TRBJ1-5; D is unclear. This CDR3 comprises 12 residues. Germline assignment: CDR1 MNHNS and CDR2 SASEGT. Trimming shortened V by 8 bases and J by 0 bases, and 5 bases separated the two germline ends. Here the CDR3 reads CASEDSNQPQHF. The CDR3 DNA reads TGTGCCAGCGAGGATAGCAATCAGCCCCAGCATTTT.

The V gene is TRBV24-1, the J gene TRBJ2-7, with 9 bases identical to TRBD1. From germline, CDR1 is KGHDR and CDR2 SFDVKD. The CDR3 runs 17 residues. The V and J ends lost 3 bases and 2 bases, in that order; junction bases with no gene match: 10. As DNA, the CDR3 is TGTGCCACCAGTGATCGAGTACAGGGGGCGAGGACCTACGAGCAGTACTTC. This codes for CATSDRVQGARTYEQYF.

In the case of this clonotype: Given the absence of the conserved phenylalanine or tryptophan at the CDR3 end, a read error is likely. This rearrangement joins TRBV6-1 to TRBJ2-7; 9 positions match TRBD1. The V gene's germline CDR1 is MNHNS and CDR2 SASEGT. The CDR3 has 17 residues. V shed 0 bases and J 5 bases; nucleotides not matched to a gene: 11. CDR3 nucleotide sequence: TGTGCCAGCAGTGAAGCTCGTATAGGGACAGGGTCCCACGAGCAGTACCTC. As protein: CASSEARIGTGSHEQYL.

This chain joins TRBV5-1 and TRBJ2-3; perhaps TRBD1 as D (5 bases). This CDR3 spans 14 amino acids. Germline assignment: CDR1 SGHRS and CDR2 YFSETQ. Trimming removed 3 bases at V and 2 bases at J, with 10 bases between. The CDR3 region has the DNA TGCGCCAGCAGCTCGACAGCAACCACAGATACGCAGTATTTT. This sequence encodes CASSSTATTDTQYF.

The gene calls are TRBV20-1 and TRBJ2-7, with D possibly being TRBD1 (6 bases). Looked up from germline, CDR1 is DFQATT and CDR2 is SNEGSKA (reference sequence). V was shortened by 1 base and J by 5 bases, with 15 bases between the two germline ends. This CDR3 contains 14 residues. CDR3 loop: CSARVAGWDNEQYF. The CDR3 nucleotides read TGCAGTGCTAGAGTGGCAGGGTGGGACAACGAGCAGTACTTC.

The chain combines TRBV19 with TRBJ2-7; D is unresolved. Per germline, CDR1 LNHDA and CDR2 SQIVND (reference sequence). CDR3 length equals 13 residues. V was pared by 7 bases and J by 2 bases, with 12 bases between. This CDR3 is CASNPRRAYEQYF. Written as DNA, the CDR3 is TGTGCCAGTAATCCCCGTCGAGCCTACGAGCAGTACTTC. Using reference TRBV19 and TRBJ2-7 for the parts outside the CDR3, the full variable domain is DGGITQSPKYLFRKEGQNVTLSCEQNLNHDAMYWYRQDPGQGLRLIYYSQIVNDFQKGDIAEGYSVSREKKESFPLTVTSAQKNPTAFYLCASNPRRAYEQYFGPGTRLTVT.

The V call is TRBV7-2, the J call TRBJ2-7, with a possible D match to TRBD1 (6 bases). CDR3 length: 13 amino acids. Trimming shortened V by 5 bases and J by 5 bases, and 13 bases separated the two germline ends. The V gene's germline CDR1 is SGHTA and CDR2 FQGNSA. The CDR3 nucleotides read TGTGCCAGCAGCGGAAGGACAGTCGACGAGCAGTACTTC. Translation: CASSGRTVDEQYF.

This sequence joins TRBV20-1 and TRBJ2-7; D call uncertain. The CDR3 runs to 14 residues. Germline V gene sequence: CDR1 DFQATT, CDR2 SNEGSKA (reference sequence). Trimming left V 3 bases short and J 1 base short, with 13 bases between. The CDR3 DNA is TGCAGTGCTAGGGACGGTTCCGCATCCTACGAGCAGTACTTC. Protein sequence: CSARDGSASYEQYF.